This TCR beta chain was profiled in a study of cytomegalovirus exposure and HLA in healthy donors. Study-wide points: In a later analysis, TCR beta V- and J-gene trimming showed a link to a missense DCLRE1C variant. With DRB1 most and HLA-C fewest, TCR association rates differed between HLA loci in a later analysis.

About this clone itself: Its antigen remains unknown.

60 Vbeta and 13 Jbeta primers were used in PCR. Using immunoSEQ multiplex PCR, the repertoire was profiled, and TCRdb retains in-frame clones only, with some absent. The table shows roughly 110,000 clones, with less than 85% occurring only once. Trimming took 5 bases from V and 9 from J, leaving 13 bases between them. The CDR3 has 12 amino acids. Germline CDR1 MNHEY, CDR2 SVGAGI. The chain employs TRBV6-5 and TRBJ2-5; possibly TRBD1 for D (6 bases). Source material: PBMCs. The origin of this receptor is a man aged 60-69 years in good health and CMV-seronegative. The CDR3 DNA follows: TGTGCCAGCAGTATAGGGACAAGTCCCCAGTACTTC. This encodes CASSIGTSPQYF.